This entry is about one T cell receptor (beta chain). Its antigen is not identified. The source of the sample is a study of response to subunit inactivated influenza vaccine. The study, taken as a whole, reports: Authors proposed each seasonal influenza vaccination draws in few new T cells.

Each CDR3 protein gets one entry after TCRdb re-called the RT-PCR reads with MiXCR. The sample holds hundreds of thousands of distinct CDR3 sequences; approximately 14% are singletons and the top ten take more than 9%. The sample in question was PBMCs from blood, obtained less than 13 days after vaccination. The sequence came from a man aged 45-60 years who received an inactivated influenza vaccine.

CDR3 in amino acids: CASSARGADTQYF. The CDR3 DNA sequence: TGTGCCAGCAGCGCAAGGGGGGCGGATACGCAGTATTTT. This chain connects TRBV4-2 to TRBJ2-3, with D perhaps being TRBD1 or TRBD2 (6 bases each). The CDR3 spans 13 residues. CDR1 LGHNA and CDR2 YNFKEQ come from the germline V gene. V lost 5 bases and J lost 6, with 12 bases in between.